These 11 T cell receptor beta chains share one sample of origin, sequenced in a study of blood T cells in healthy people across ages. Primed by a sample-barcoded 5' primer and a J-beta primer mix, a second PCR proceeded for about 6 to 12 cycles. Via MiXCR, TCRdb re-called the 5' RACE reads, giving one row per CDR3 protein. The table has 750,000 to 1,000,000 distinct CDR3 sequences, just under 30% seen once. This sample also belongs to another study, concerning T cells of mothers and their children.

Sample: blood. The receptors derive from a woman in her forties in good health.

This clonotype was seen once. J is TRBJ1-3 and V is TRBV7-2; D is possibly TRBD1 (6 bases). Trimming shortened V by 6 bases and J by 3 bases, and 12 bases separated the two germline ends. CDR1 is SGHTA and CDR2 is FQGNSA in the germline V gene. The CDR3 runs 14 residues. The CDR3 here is CASSSGQIGNTIYF. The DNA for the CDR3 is TGTGCCAGCAGTTCTGGACAGATTGGAAACACCATATATTTT. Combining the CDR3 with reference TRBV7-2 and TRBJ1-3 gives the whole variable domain GAGVSQSPSNKVTEKGKDVELRCDPISGHTALYWYRQSLGQGLEFLIYFQGNSAPDKSGLPSDRFSAERTGGSVSTLTIQRTQQEDSAVYLCASSSGQIGNTIYFGEGSWLTVV.

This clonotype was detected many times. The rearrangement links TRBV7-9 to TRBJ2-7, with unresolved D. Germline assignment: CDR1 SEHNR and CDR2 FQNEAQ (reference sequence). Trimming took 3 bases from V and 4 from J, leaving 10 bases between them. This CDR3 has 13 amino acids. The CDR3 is CASSFSEEYEQYF. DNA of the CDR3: TGTGCCAGCAGCTTCAGTGAAGAGTACGAGCAGTACTTC.

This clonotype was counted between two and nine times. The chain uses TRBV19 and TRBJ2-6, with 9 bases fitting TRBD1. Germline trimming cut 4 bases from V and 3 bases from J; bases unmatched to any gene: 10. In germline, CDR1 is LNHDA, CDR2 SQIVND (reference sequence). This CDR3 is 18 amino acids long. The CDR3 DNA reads TGTGCCAGTAGTACCCTCCAGGGGACAGGGTTTGGGGCCAACGTCCTGACTTTC. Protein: CASSTLQGTGFGANVLTF.

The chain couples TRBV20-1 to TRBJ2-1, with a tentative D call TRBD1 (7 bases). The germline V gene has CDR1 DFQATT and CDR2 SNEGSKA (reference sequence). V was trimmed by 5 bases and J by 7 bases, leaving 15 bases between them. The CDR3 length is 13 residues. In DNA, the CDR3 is TGCAGTGCTGCCGGAGGGGGCTTTAATGAGCAGTTCTTC. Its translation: CSAAGGGFNEQFF.

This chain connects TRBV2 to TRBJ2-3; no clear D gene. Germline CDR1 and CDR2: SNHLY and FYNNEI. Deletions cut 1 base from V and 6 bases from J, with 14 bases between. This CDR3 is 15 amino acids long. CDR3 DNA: TGTGCCAGCAGTGAAGGGGATAGTTTTGTGGATACGCAGTATTTT. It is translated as CASSEGDSFVDTQYF.

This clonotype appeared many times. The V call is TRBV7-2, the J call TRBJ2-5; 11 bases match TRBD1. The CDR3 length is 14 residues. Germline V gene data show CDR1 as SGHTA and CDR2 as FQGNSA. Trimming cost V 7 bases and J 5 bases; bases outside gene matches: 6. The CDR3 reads CASMRDRGWETQYF. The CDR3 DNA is TGTGCCAGCATGCGGGACAGGGGGTGGGAGACCCAGTACTTC.

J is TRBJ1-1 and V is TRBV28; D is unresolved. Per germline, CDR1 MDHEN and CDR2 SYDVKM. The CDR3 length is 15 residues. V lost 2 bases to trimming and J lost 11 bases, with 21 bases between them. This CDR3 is CASSLRRSGSQLAFF. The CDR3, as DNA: TGTGCCAGCAGTTTAAGGCGTTCGGGGTCACAGTTGGCTTTCTTT. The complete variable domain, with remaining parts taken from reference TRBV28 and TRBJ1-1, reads DVKVTQSSRYLVKRTGEKVFLECVQDMDHENMFWYRQDPGLGLRLIYFSYDVKMKEKGDIPEGYSVSREKKERFSLILESASTNQTSMYLCASSLRRSGSQLAFFGQGTRLTVV.

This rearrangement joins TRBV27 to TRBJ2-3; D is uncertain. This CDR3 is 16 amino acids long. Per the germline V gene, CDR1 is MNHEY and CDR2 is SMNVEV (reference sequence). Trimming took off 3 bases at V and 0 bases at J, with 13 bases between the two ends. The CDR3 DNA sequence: TGTGCCAGCAGTTTCGATCCGATTCAAAGCACAGATACGCAGTATTTT. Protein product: CASSFDPIQSTDTQYF.

The CDR3 nucleotides read TGTGCCAGCAGCTTAGCTGCCAGGGGGAACTATGGCTACACCTTC. Amino acids: CASSLAARGNYGYTF. This chain connects TRBV7-2 to TRBJ1-2; 7 bases are shared with TRBD1. There are 15 residues in the CDR3. Germline V CDR1 and CDR2: SGHTA, FQGNSA. The V gene end was trimmed by 0 bases and the J gene end by 2 bases; junction bases not matched to a gene: 3.

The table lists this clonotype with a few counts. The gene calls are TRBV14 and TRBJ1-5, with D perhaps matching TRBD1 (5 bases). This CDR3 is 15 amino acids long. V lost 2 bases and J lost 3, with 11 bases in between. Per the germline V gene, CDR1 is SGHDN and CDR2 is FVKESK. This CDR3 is CASSQRDRINQPQHF. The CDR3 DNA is TGTGCCAGCAGCCAACGAGACAGAATCAATCAGCCCCAGCATTTT.

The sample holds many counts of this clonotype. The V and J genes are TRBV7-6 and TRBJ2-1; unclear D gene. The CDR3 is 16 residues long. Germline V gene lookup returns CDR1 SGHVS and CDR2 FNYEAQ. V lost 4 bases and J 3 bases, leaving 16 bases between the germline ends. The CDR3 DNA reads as TGTGCCAGCAGCTACCAGCCGTTCGGCCTCTACAATGAGCAGTTCTTC. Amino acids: CASSYQPFGLYNEQFF.